The 29 T cell receptor beta chains given below trace back to one sample, sequenced in a study of blood T cell repertoires in COVID-19 (dated by TCRdb to the early 2020s). Receptor libraries were prepared by the immunoSEQ multiplex PCR assay. TCRdb took this table from immuneACCESS and kept in-frame rearrangements with V and J called. Such tables lack part of the clones; where checked against another copy, unresolved V genes explain under half of the gap, and the rest is unexplained. The sample includes more than 250,000 clones, with roughly 82% observed a single time. In total, the top ten clones hold 1.5% to 2% of the sample. Sequenced input: peripheral blood. All receptors derive from a woman aged 45 to 65 with acute or convalescent COVID-19.

The rearrangement links TRBV6-6 to TRBJ2-7, with 9 bases aligning to TRBD1. CDR1 MNHNY and CDR2 SVGAGI come from the germline V gene (reference sequence). After removal of 4 bases from V and 2 bases from J, the junction contained 3 bases not matched to a gene. This CDR3 region has 14 residues. CDR3 in amino acids: CASSSGTGTYEQYF. The CDR3 nucleotides read TGTGCCAGCAGTTCCGGGACAGGGACCTACGAGCAGTACTTC.

The chain employs TRBV3-1 (or the pseudogene TRBV3-2) and TRBJ1-5; 11 bases match TRBD1. The CDR3 has 16 amino acids. With V trimmed by 3 bases and J by 2 bases, 3 bases remained unmatched. CDR1 LGHDT and CDR2 YNNKEL come from the germline V gene (reference sequence). CDR3 nucleotide sequence: TGTGCCAGCAGCCAGTGGGACAGGGGGGGCAATCAGCCCCAGCATTTT. This translates into CASSQWDRGGNQPQHF.

The chain uses TRBV29-1 and TRBJ1-5; D perhaps matches TRBD1 (5 bases). Germline CDR1 and CDR2: SQVTM and ANQGSEA. Trimming took off 7 bases at V and 6 bases at J, with 13 bases between the two ends. This CDR3 is built from 12 residues. The CDR3 region is CSATDDSQPQHF. CDR3 nucleotide sequence: TGCAGCGCAACAGATGACAGTCAGCCCCAGCATTTT.

V usage is TRBV18 and J usage is TRBJ1-4; D possibly corresponds to TRBD1 (5 bases). From germline, CDR1 is KGHSH and CDR2 LQKENI. The CDR3 runs to 16 residues. The germline V and J ends were trimmed by 0 bases and 7 bases, with 15 bases remaining between them. The CDR3, as DNA: TGTGCCAGCTCACCACCCAACAGGTTTGGTTCTGAAAAACTGTTTTTT. Translation gives CASSPPNRFGSEKLFF.

The chain has TRBV24-1 and TRBJ2-2; 8 positions agree with TRBD1. Losses at the gene ends were 1 base for V and 6 bases for J; bases not matched to a gene: 3. The CDR3 runs 15 residues. Germline CDR1 and CDR2: KGHDR and SFDVKD. The CDR3 DNA sequence: TGTGCCACCAGTGATTTTCCGACAGGGGCCGGGGAGCTGTTTTTT. Translated: CATSDFPTGAGELFF.

The rearrangement links TRBV6-6 to TRBJ2-1; 9 bases agree with TRBD1. Per the germline V gene, CDR1 is MNHNY and CDR2 is SVGAGI (reference sequence). V dropped 6 bases and J dropped 4; count of bases not matched to a gene: 10. CDR3 length: 16 residues. The CDR3 loop reads CASSTPTGGDYNEQFF. The CDR3 DNA is TGTGCCAGCAGCACCCCGACAGGGGGAGATTACAATGAGCAGTTCTTC.

In its sample, this clone was seen once. V and J are TRBV30 and TRBJ1-1, with D hard to call. Germline CDR1 GTSNPN, CDR2 SVGIG (reference sequence). V was trimmed by 4 bases and J by 2 bases, leaving 11 bases between them. The CDR3 is made up of 13 amino acids. The CDR3 loop is CAWISGLNTEAFF. Here the CDR3 DNA reads TGTGCCTGGATCAGCGGGTTAAACACTGAAGCTTTCTTT.

This chain uses TRBV7-9 with TRBJ2-5; TRBD2 aligns across 11 bases. CDR3 size: 14 residues. Germline trimming cut 5 bases from V and 4 bases from J; bases unmatched to any gene: 3. Germline V gene lookup returns CDR1 SEHNR and CDR2 FQNEAQ (reference sequence). CDR3 region: CASSHTSGRETQYF. DNA for the CDR3: TGTGCCAGCAGCCATACTAGCGGGAGAGAGACCCAGTACTTC.

V gene TRBV30 combines with J gene TRBJ2-2; 8 nucleotides align to TRBD1. The CDR3 has 13 residues. Germline loops: CDR1 GTSNPN, CDR2 SVGIG (reference sequence). The junction had 5 bases not matched to a gene; V was cut back by 4 bases and J by 7 bases. The CDR3 protein is CAWTGQVRGELFF. The CDR3 coding sequence is TGTGCCTGGACGGGACAGGTGCGCGGGGAGCTGTTTTTT.

V usage is TRBV30 and J usage is TRBJ1-5; 9 nucleotides agree with TRBD1. Germline CDR1 is GTSNPN and CDR2 is SVGIG (reference sequence). V dropped 5 bases and J dropped 6; count of bases not matched to a gene: 8. The CDR3 contains 14 residues. The CDR3 DNA reads TGTGCCTGGGCACAGGGGGCGGGAGTTCAGCCCCAGCATTTT. Translation: CAWAQGAGVQPQHF.

This clone has only a few counts. The gene calls are TRBV28 and TRBJ1-2; the D gene is possibly TRBD1 (6 bases). CDR1 and CDR2 (germline): MDHEN, SYDVKM. V lost 1 base to trimming and J lost 2 bases, with 14 bases between them. The CDR3 is made up of 16 amino acids. CDR3 residues: CASSLLLAGENYGYTF. CDR3 sequence (DNA): TGTGCCAGCAGTTTATTGTTAGCAGGGGAGAACTATGGCTACACCTTC.

The gene calls are TRBV9 and TRBJ1-2; D is ambiguous. This CDR3 spans 14 amino acids. Trimming took 0 bases from V and 4 from J, leaving 10 bases between them. Per the germline V gene, CDR1 is SGDLS and CDR2 is YYNGEE. CDR3 protein: CASSVDQEGYGYTF. The CDR3, as DNA: TGTGCCAGCAGCGTAGACCAGGAGGGCTATGGCTACACCTTC.

The genes are TRBV7-9 and TRBJ2-7; D gene ambiguous. Germline-derived CDR1 and CDR2 are SEHNR and FQNEAQ (reference sequence). With 3 bases removed from V and 0 bases from J, the gap between germline ends came to 9 bases. This CDR3 comprises 14 residues. The CDR3 sequence is CASSFGQYSYEQYF. The CDR3 coding sequence is TGTGCCAGCAGCTTTGGGCAATACTCCTACGAGCAGTACTTC.

This sequence joins TRBV29-1 and TRBJ2-2; D remains unclear. Trimming stripped 0 bases from V and 2 bases from J, with 13 bases between. This CDR3 has 16 amino acids. Per germline, CDR1 SQVTM and CDR2 ANQGSEA. The CDR3 DNA sequence: TGCAGCGTTGAAGATCTTCCCGGGTCTAACACCGGGGAGCTGTTTTTT. Translation: CSVEDLPGSNTGELFF.

This rearrangement joins TRBV28 to TRBJ2-7; possible D gene TRBD2, 6 bases. V lost 8 bases to trimming and J lost 6 bases, with 8 bases between them. The CDR3 length is 10 residues. CDR1 and CDR2 (germline): MDHEN, SYDVKM. In nucleotides, the CDR3 is TGTGCCAGCGGGGGGAGCGAGCAGTACTTC. The encoded protein is CASGGSEQYF.

V and J are TRBV19 and TRBJ2-3, with 10 bases aligning to TRBD1. The CDR3 is made up of 15 amino acids. Germline trimming cut 5 bases from V and 1 base from J; bases unmatched to any gene: 3. The germline V gene has CDR1 LNHDA and CDR2 SQIVND (reference sequence). CDR3 protein: CASSWDRGGTDTQYF. The DNA for the CDR3 is TGTGCCAGTAGTTGGGACAGGGGAGGCACAGATACGCAGTATTTT.

This sequence joins TRBV7-9 and TRBJ2-7; TRBD2 matches 13 bases. J lost 3 bases, V lost 2 bases, and 1 base had no gene match. The CDR3 contains 15 residues. Germline assignment: CDR1 SEHNR and CDR2 FQNEAQ (reference sequence). The CDR3 DNA is TGTGCCAGCAGCTTAAGACTAGCGGGAGGCTACGAGCAGTACTTC. This gives the protein CASSLRLAGGYEQYF.

This clone was seen a handful of times. This chain connects TRBV4-2 to TRBJ2-5; D is unresolved. Per the germline V gene, CDR1 is LGHNA and CDR2 is YNFKEQ. The CDR3 has 15 amino acids. V shed 1 base and J shed 4 bases, with 13 bases lying between them. The CDR3 protein is CASSQASTRRETQYF. Written as DNA, the CDR3 is TGTGCCAGCAGCCAAGCGTCCACGCGGCGAGAGACCCAGTACTTC.

CDR3 sequence (DNA): TGTGCCAGCAGTGACTCCAGCGGGAATGTTTTCGGGGAGCTGTTTTTT. This gives the protein CASSDSSGNVFGELFF. The chain combines TRBV6-4 with TRBJ2-2, with TRBD2 matching over 7 bases. This CDR3 has 16 residues. Germline CDR1 is MRHNA and CDR2 is SNTAGT. Trimming at V came to 0 bases and at J to 7 bases, leaving 8 bases not matched to a gene.

The CDR3 nucleotides are TGTGCCAGCAGCCTAAACGGACAGGCCACTACTGAAGCTTTCTTT. This codes for CASSLNGQATTEAFF. This chain joins TRBV16 and TRBJ1-1; 7 bases fit TRBD1. Germline trimming cut 4 bases from V and 5 bases from J; bases unmatched to any gene: 10. The germline V gene has CDR1 KGHSY and CDR2 FQNENV. This CDR3 region has 15 residues.

This sequence joins TRBV6-2 or TRBV6-3 and TRBJ2-3; D remains unclear. CDR3 size: 14 residues. V dropped 2 bases and J dropped 0 bases, with 6 bases sitting between them. Germline values: CDR1 MNHEY, CDR2 SVGEGT. The CDR3 DNA reads as TGTGCCAGCAGTTACGCAACTAGCACAGATACGCAGTATTTT. Amino acid sequence: CASSYATSTDTQYF.

The CDR3 sequence: CASSFRRAAYEQYF. Written as DNA, the CDR3 is TGTGCCAGCAGCTTTAGGCGGGCCGCCTACGAGCAGTACTTC. V and J are TRBV7-6 and TRBJ2-7; D is perhaps TRBD2 (5 bases). The CDR3 sequence is 14 residues long. Per germline, CDR1 SGHVS and CDR2 FNYEAQ. V was shortened by 3 bases and J by 2 bases, with 11 bases between the two germline ends.

This chain connects TRBV2 to TRBJ2-3; 8 bases map to TRBD1. Per germline, CDR1 SNHLY and CDR2 FYNNEI. V lost 5 bases, J lost 6 bases, and 7 bases stayed unmatched. This CDR3 is 14 amino acids long. CDR3 coding DNA: TGTGCCAGCAGTACCGCGGACAGGGCGGATACGCAGTATTTT. Protein: CASSTADRADTQYF.

The V call is TRBV3-1 (or the pseudogene TRBV3-2), the J call TRBJ2-7; D unresolved. Germline V gene data show CDR1 as LGHDT and CDR2 as YNNKEL (reference sequence). Deletions cut 4 bases from V and 5 bases from J, with 21 bases between. The CDR3 is made up of 16 amino acids. As DNA, the CDR3 is TGTGCCAGCAGCCTTTTTTCAGGTTTCGAGTTACACGAGCAGTACTTC. Protein sequence: CASSLFSGFELHEQYF.

This rearrangement joins TRBV2 to TRBJ2-5; 8 bases map to TRBD1. V dropped 5 bases and J dropped 2; count of bases not matched to a gene: 1. The length of the CDR3 is 13 residues. Germline CDR1 and CDR2: SNHLY and FYNNEI. In DNA form, the CDR3 reads TGTGCCAGCAGTAGGGACAGGCAAGAGACCCAGTACTTC. It specifies CASSRDRQETQYF.

This chain uses TRBV7-9 with TRBJ1-6; no reliable D call. This CDR3 contains 15 residues. V was cut by 2 bases and J by 11 bases, with 16 bases left in between. The V gene's germline CDR1 is SEHNR and CDR2 FQNEAQ (reference sequence). The CDR3 region has the DNA TGTGCCAGCAGCTTATTGTATTCAGAAACAACACCCCTCCACTTT. Protein product: CASSLLYSETTPLHF.

This chain uses TRBV5-1 with TRBJ2-2, with 11 bases aligning to TRBD2. Germline CDR1 and CDR2: SGHRS and YFSETQ. The J segment lost 1 base and the V segment lost 6 bases, leaving 11 bases of the junction unmatched. This CDR3 region has 18 residues. CDR3 DNA sequence: TGCGCCAGCAACTCTGCCCTTGGACTAGCGGGGAACACCGGGGAGCTGTTTTTT. It is translated as CASNSALGLAGNTGELFF.

This chain links TRBV19 with TRBJ2-1; 15 bases align to TRBD2. The CDR3 totals 16 residues. The ends lost 6 bases at V and 7 bases at J; junction bases unmatched: 7. Germline V gene lookup returns CDR1 LNHDA and CDR2 SQIVND (reference sequence). The CDR3 DNA reads TGTGCCAGTAGCCCCGGACTAGCGGGAGGGCCGAATGAGCAGTTCTTC. Encoded protein: CASSPGLAGGPNEQFF.

The chain joins TRBV7-2 to TRBJ1-3; D is perhaps TRBD1 (5 bases). The CDR3 loop spans 15 amino acids. V was pared by 2 bases and J by 2 bases, with 10 bases between. The germline V gene has CDR1 SGHTA and CDR2 FQGNSA. In nucleotides, the CDR3 is TGTGCCAGCAGCTTATGGGCAGGGACTGGAAACACCATATATTTT. Encoded protein: CASSLWAGTGNTIYF.